This T cell receptor (beta chain) was recorded in a study of cytomegalovirus exposure and HLA in healthy donors (dated by TCRdb to 2017 to 2019). About the investigation overall: An earlier analysis of more than 550 of the donors reported under 300 Gb of sequence data and some 110 million unique TCR beta sequences obtained from about 200 million T cells. An early release that covered 500 to 800 HLA-typed donors contained about 300 gigabases of sequencing data and around 85 million unique TCR sequences. Among the 398 genotyped donors, about 83% belonged to the genetic ancestry cluster associated with self-reported Caucasian donors. The study aimed to test whether cataloging public T cell receptors could reveal signatures of past pathogen exposure. The study used immunosequencing to profile the T cell repertoires of approximately 690 subjects and linked those repertoires to cytomegalovirus serostatus. Along with the roughly 670-subject first cohort, a separate validation cohort of over a hundred different subjects was used. High-throughput TCR immunosequencing, statistical association of individual TCRs with disease status, and machine learning were combined to predict cytomegalovirus infection status. In a later analysis, previously published TCR beta repertoires from about 670 donors were re-analyzed and high-resolution HLA genotyping was added so that TCR occurrence patterns could be studied. Rather than drawing on any new phenotypic data, the later analysis identified candidate immune exposures from TCR beta sequences and the way those sequences occurred across donors. In an earlier analysis of a few hundred of the donors, high-throughput TCR beta sequencing was used to judge whether each TCR beta V gene segment behaved as functional or pseudogenic. Donor age, sex, ethnicity and CMV serostatus were compiled together with the repertoire data. In a later genetic analysis, genome-wide SNP genotypes for about 60% of the 666 donors were used, and that subset was treated as a discovery cohort. Every discovery cohort repertoire had been produced on one sequencing platform. HLA typing covered class I and class II loci at four-digit resolution. Typing coverage varied by locus: about 620-630 donors for A, B, C, DRB1 and DQB1; 500 to 550 for DQA1; approximately 570 for DPA1; about 450 for DPB1. Because of strong linkage in the cohort, a handful of DR-DQ haplotypes were treated as single units for association and clustering. Among under 450 genotyped donors of the cohort, an average of about 240,000 unique TCR beta nucleotide sequences were sequenced per donor, roughly 18% of them non-productive. Study-wide conclusions, independent of this receptor: The study gave a list of about 170 TCR beta chains associated with cytomegalovirus. According to a later analysis, parvovirus B19, influenza, CMV and Epstein-Barr virus appeared linked to several top co-occurrence clusters. Presence/absence analyses assumed roughly uniform sequencing depth across donors, an assumption that may not hold. Only TCR beta chains were sequenced in this cohort, and the absence of alpha or paired-chain data limited detectable features. Linkage disequilibrium might explain the correlated functional status among segregating V segments, but an unknown experimental factor could not be excluded. In a later genetic analysis, fewer N-insertions in productive TCRs were reported among donors in an Asian-associated ancestry cluster than the roughly 700-donor mean. Because counts were too low, around 18 rarely observed V segments, including chromosome 9 orphons, were left out of the earlier analysis of 500 to 650 of the donors. Most CMV-associated TCR beta chains appeared to be HLA-restricted in a later analysis, and the HLA associations seemed to be driven largely by CMV exposure. Specific HLA alleles were associated with 16,951 TCR beta sequences at a false discovery rate of 0.05 in a later analysis. Across donors, most TCR sequences were observed very rarely, whereas some public TCRs were present in many individuals. In vitro tests confirmed that three of the cytomegalovirus-associated TCR beta chains recognize cytomegalovirus antigens. When HLA alleles, especially DR and DQ, strongly co-occurred, attributing TCR associations to individual alleles was difficult. Immune exposure information for the cohort was limited to CMV serostatus. V-gene and J-gene trimming of TCR beta chains was associated with a missense DCLRE1C variant in a later genetic analysis, and the association was replicated in an independent cohort. The authors suggested that the approach could potentially be generalized to other disease states and immunological phenotypes. In a later analysis, HLA-associated TCR beta chains were found to be more clonally expanded and to have lower generation probabilities than equally common non-associated chains. In a later analysis, the rate of TCR association differed among HLA loci, with DRB1 alleles having the most associated TCRs and HLA-C alleles having the fewest. The classifier was reported to diagnose cytomegalovirus status with high specificity and sensitivity in both the original cohort and the validation cohort. A further reported finding was that TCR beta sequences accurately predicted the HLA-A and HLA-B alleles for most subjects in the first cohort. In an earlier analysis of 500 to 650 of the donors, most TCR beta V segments appeared in productive rearrangements about 90% or about 30% of the time, broadly matching IMGT annotations. Because HLA typing was unavailable for some donors at each locus, only the typed subset was used in association tests. The sequencing pipeline was judged likely to have produced a cluster of highly shared sequence variants as a technical artifact. Some IMGT-functional V segments, including TRBV6-2 and TRBV6-3, could not be told apart with the 87-base-pair reads, so those segments were excluded.

Regarding this clone: There is no known antigen for this receptor. Qualities for individual bases were not recorded, and no much larger clone is one base off.

Library prep was done by the immunoSEQ multiplex PCR assay. A mixture of 60 forward primers for TCR Vbeta segments and 13 reverse primers for TCR Jbeta segments was used in the multiplex PCR. The CDR3 region of rearranged TCR beta genes was amplified from genomic DNA by a multiplex PCR assay. The amplified TCR beta libraries were sequenced on the Illumina HiSeq System as 87-base-pair reads. The authors processed their data as follows. A later analysis counted 75 million to 100 million unique TCR beta chains across the 670 or so repertoires, and roughly 10 million of these chains were shared by at least two donors. Raw reads were error-corrected and collapsed into unique sequences by a nearest-neighbor algorithm in which closely related sequences were merged to remove PCR and sequencing errors. V, D and J gene segments were assigned by aligning CDR3 sequences to IMGT reference sequences. For a sequence to be retained, a match of at least six nucleotides was required to both a V gene segment and a J gene segment. A rearrangement was called productive if the CDR3 had no stop codons and remained in frame with V and J, and every other rearrangement was called non-productive. Following IMGT convention, CDR3 was defined as the stretch from the second conserved V-encoded cysteine up to the conserved J-encoded phenylalanine. The earlier analysis of approximately 590 of the donors excluded any sequence lacking an unambiguous match to a single V gene segment. An earlier analysis of several hundred of the donors called V segments functional above 56.7% productive rearrangements and segregating when the between-donor standard deviation exceeded 5%. To diagnose cytomegalovirus status from the catalog of TCR beta chain sequences, a statistical classification framework was built. In a later analysis, TCR nucleotide sequences were compared against IMGT/GENE-DB human TR gene sequences so that V and J genes could be assigned. A later analysis assigned CDR3 sequences and most-parsimonious VDJ recombination scenarios with the TCRdist pipeline. In a later analysis, each TCR beta chain was defined by its CDR3 amino acid sequence together with its V-gene family, and reads lacking a unique V-gene family were excluded. As a way to deal with suspected cross-contamination and a sequencing artifact, a later analysis dropped approximately 570 nucleotide sequences that were highly shared and had low generation probability. In a later analysis, a clonal expansion index for each public chain was calculated from normalized within-repertoire ranks of inferred template counts. In a later analysis, generation probabilities were computed with a VDJ recombination model fitted to out-of-frame rearrangements, and the resulting probabilities were checked against IGoR. In a later analysis, TCR-TCR, TCR-HLA and TCR-CMV co-occurrence was scored with hypergeometric tests, and a repertoire-size bias correction was applied to TCR pairs. To estimate false discovery rates, a later analysis permuted the HLA or CMV assignments 20 times. In a later analysis, co-occurring TCRs were grouped using DBSCAN, and TCRdist sequence similarity was added for clustering within HLA-allele-positive subsets. For co-occurrence clustering, repertoires with fewer than 30,000 or more than 120,000 public chains were excluded, along with four or five repertoires with anomalous nucleotide sharing. Not all clones reach the TCRdb copy of this immuneACCESS table, which keeps in-frame sequences only. Checked studies attribute under half of the gap to unresolved V genes and leave the rest unexplained. Clone size and V and J calls were adopted from that table, with D and trimming inferred from the DNA. This sample has roughly 100,000 clones in its table, and less than 80% of those were observed once. The top ten hold around 4.1% of the sample.

From the cysteine up to the phenylalanine, the CDR3 has a length of 13 residues. This entry keeps only the CDR3 DNA: 39 bases, framed from base 1. V is pruned by 5 bases and J by 6 bases, leaving 6 bases of the junction without a gene match. From a lookup of the germline V gene, CDR1 and CDR2 are SNHLY and FYNNEI. The cohort comprised several hundred healthy bone marrow donors. At the time of sampling, all cohort members were nominally healthy, though unrecorded immune exposures were likely present. The donor was CMV seronegative and was included in the group of a few hundred seronegative cohort members. A peripheral blood sample was provided by each donor, and peripheral blood mononuclear cells were used for TCR beta sequencing. Genomic DNA was extracted from the blood cell samples with the Qiagen DNeasy Blood Extraction Kit.

Sequencing was done on a sample of PBMCs. The sequence links TRBV2 to TRBJ1-2, with 7 junctional bases fitting TRBD1. The sequence derives from a man in his forties in good health and CMV-seronegative. The nucleotide sequence reads as follows: TGTGCCAGCAGTACCCGGGACAGTGATGGCTACACCTTC. Translated, it reads CASSTRDSDGYTF.